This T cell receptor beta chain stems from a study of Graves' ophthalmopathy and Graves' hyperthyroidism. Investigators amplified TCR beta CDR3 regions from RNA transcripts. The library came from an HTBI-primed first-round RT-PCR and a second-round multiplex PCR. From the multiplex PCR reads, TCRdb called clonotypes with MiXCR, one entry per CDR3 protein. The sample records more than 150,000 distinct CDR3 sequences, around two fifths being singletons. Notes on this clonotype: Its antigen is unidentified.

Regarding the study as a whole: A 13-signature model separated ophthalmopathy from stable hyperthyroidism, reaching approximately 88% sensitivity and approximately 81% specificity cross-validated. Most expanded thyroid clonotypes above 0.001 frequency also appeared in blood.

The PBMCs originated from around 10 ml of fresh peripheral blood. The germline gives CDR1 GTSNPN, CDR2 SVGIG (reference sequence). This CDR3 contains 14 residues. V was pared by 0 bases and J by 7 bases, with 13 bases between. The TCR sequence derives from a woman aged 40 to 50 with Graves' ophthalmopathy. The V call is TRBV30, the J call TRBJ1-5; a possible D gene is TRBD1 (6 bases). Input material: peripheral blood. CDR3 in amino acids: CAWSVGRGQQPQHF. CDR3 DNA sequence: TGTGCCTGGAGTGTCGGCAGGGGACAACAGCCCCAGCATTTT. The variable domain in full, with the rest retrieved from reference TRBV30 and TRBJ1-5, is SQTIHQWPATLVQPVGSPLSLECTVEGTSNPNLYWYRQAAGRGLQLLFYSVGIGQISSEVPQNLSASRPQDRQFILSSKKLLLSDSGFYLCAWSVGRGQQPQHFGDGTRLSIL.